This T cell receptor beta chain was documented in a study of Graves' ophthalmopathy and Graves' hyperthyroidism (dated by TCRdb to about 2018). At the level of the whole study: Peripheral blood was collected at initial diagnosis, prior to any treatment. To tell Graves' ophthalmopathy apart from Graves' hyperthyroidism, and to predict which patients would progress to ophthalmopathy, the study relied on TCR beta repertoire signatures. In total, approximately 130 blood samples were TCR-sequenced: 43 ophthalmopathy, some 80 hyperthyroidism and roughly 17 hyperthyroidism-to-ophthalmopathy patients. To explore V-J signatures that distinguish ophthalmopathy from hyperthyroidism, a discovery set of about a hundred patients was enrolled, made up of around 40 with ophthalmopathy and around 60 with stable hyperthyroidism. For independent validation, a separate cohort was made up of 18 hyperthyroidism patients plus 17 patients who later progressed from hyperthyroidism to ophthalmopathy. T-cell repertoires of thyroid tissue and blood were compared in a handful of hyperthyroidism patients. Once sampling was done, hyperthyroidism patients were given methimazole at a starting dose of 30 mg daily, while ophthalmopathy patients were given high-dose intravenous methylprednisolone. What the research found in general, with its limitations: In cross-validation, the 13-signature model distinguished ophthalmopathy from stable hyperthyroidism with just over 85% sensitivity and around 84% specificity, while in the test set the corresponding values were about 79% and 69%. Sample size was not statistically predetermined, and group allocation was not concealed from the investigators. Most of the expanded thyroid clonotypes with a frequency above 0.001 were also detected in blood, and it was suggested that the thyroid immune response may be reflected by blood repertoires. In validation, the model predicted ophthalmopathy progression with 55% to 71% sensitivity and roughly 72% specificity; more than ten predicted patients were CT-confirmed with GO in a median of approximately 6.2 months.

Ophthalmopathy patients had moderately to severely active disease, Clinical Activity Score of at least 3, NOSPECS grade of at least 4, and disease duration under 3 months. Anyone with other autoimmune diseases, uncontrolled infections, pregnancy or lactation was excluded from the study. Diagnosis relied on clinical symptoms, serum thyroxine, TRAb, thyroid ultrasound and orbital computed tomography. Using Ficoll-Paque density gradient centrifugation, PBMCs were isolated from about 9.4 ml of fresh peripheral blood. Total RNA was extracted using Trizol reagent, and RNA quality was checked on an Agilent 2100 Bioanalyzer. This clonotype was found many times. Its antigen remains unidentified. There are no base qualities to consult, and no much larger clone falls within one base. For repertoire sequencing, TCR beta CDR3 regions were amplified from RNA transcripts. The first round of RT-PCR was done with HTBI primers and the Qiagen OneStep RT-PCR kit, and was followed by a second round of multiplex PCR, then size selection and purification. Libraries were sequenced on an Illumina HiSeq2000 using paired-end 100 bp reads. Per the authors' processing: SOAPnuke was used to process the reads, throwing out any read that had adapters, had uncalled bases, had a mean Phred below 15, or lacked an exact constant-primer or identifier match. COPE v1.2.5 was used to merge high-quality paired reads. Unique nucleotide sequences were defined as clonotypes and aligned to IMGT TRB V, D and J references using MiTCR v1.1. Only V-J combinations with frequency above 0.0001 were analysed, covering about 99% of repertoires. A TCR clonal expansion and chaos score per V-J combination was defined as the ratio of F50 clonal expansion to chaos observed in the TCRdist matrix. Welch's t-statistics and random forest were used to narrow the features down to around 13 V-J combinations, which were then fed into a naive Bayes classifier. Thyroid-blood repertoire similarity was quantified with the Morisita-Horn index. TCRdb's own reprocessing of the public reads used fastp at Q25 and MiXCR and kept productive beta chains. One record per CDR3 amino acid sequence lists the most common genes and DNA. The V and J calls follow TCRdb's processing rather than the paper's. The sample contains 300,000 to 350,000 distinct CDR3 sequences, 15% to 20% of them found a single time. The ten largest account for around an eighth of the sample.

For this chain, trimming is 4 bases at the V end and 5 bases at the J end, and the number of junction bases without a gene match is 4. According to the germline V gene (reference sequence), CDR1 reads SEHNR and CDR2 reads FQNEAQ. Including the terminal cysteine and phenylalanine, the CDR3 comprises 13 residues. The kept DNA is CDR3 alone, 39 bases in frame from the first base. Input material: peripheral blood. The receptor chain draws on TRBV7-9 and TRBJ2-7; 8 central nucleotides agree with TRBD2. The sequence was collected from an adult man with Graves' ophthalmopathy. The CDR3 region: CASSSAAGDEQYF. Here is the DNA: TGTGCCAGCAGCTCCGCAGCGGGGGACGAGCAGTACTTC.